The 30 T cell receptor beta chains presented below share a single source sample, sequenced in a study of T-cell reconstitution after alpha-beta-depleted transplantation in children. Using unique molecular identifiers, the investigators prepared the TCRbeta library. TCRdb reprocessed the PCR reads via MiXCR and lists one record per CDR3 protein. Among about 110,000 distinct CDR3 sequences listed, around 6.4% were seen once. The specimen was PBMCs, mostly from graft donor cells, collected 360 days after TCRalphabeta/CD19-depleted stem cell transplant. The receptors originated from a male patient between 2 and 9 years old who had a stem cell transplant for acute lymphoblastic leukemia, so the T cells may come from the graft donor.

The chain recombines TRBV7-2 with TRBJ2-5; the D gene is possibly TRBD2 (5 bases). This CDR3 spans 16 amino acids. Deletions cut 5 bases from V and 2 bases from J, with 18 bases between. Germline V gene data show CDR1 as SGHTA and CDR2 as FQGNSA. The DNA of the CDR3 is TGTGCCAGCAGCCGAATCTGGGGAGAGGGTCAAGAGACCCAGTACTTC. This codes for CASSRIWGEGQETQYF.

V usage is TRBV30 and J usage is TRBJ2-5, with 9 bases that match TRBD1. Per the germline V gene, CDR1 is GTSNPN and CDR2 is SVGIG (reference sequence). The CDR3 extends over 11 amino acids. CDR3 protein: CAYRGQKTQYF. DNA of the CDR3: TGTGCATACAGGGGGCAGAAGACCCAGTACTTC.

This clonotype was observed a handful of times. This sequence joins TRBV27 and TRBJ2-5; 10 positions agree with TRBD2. After removal of 5 bases from V and 5 bases from J, the junction contained 8 bases not matched to a gene. Germline values: CDR1 MNHEY, CDR2 SMNVEV (reference sequence). CDR3 length equals 15 residues. The CDR3 DNA sequence: TGTGCCAGCAGTCCCAGCGGGAGGGCCGAGGAGACCCAGTACTTC. As protein: CASSPSGRAEETQYF.

This clonotype has a count of ten or more. The genes are TRBV27 and TRBJ2-2; no reliable D call. The CDR3 has 11 residues. The germline V gene encodes CDR1 MNHEY and CDR2 SMNVEV (reference sequence). Trimming took 9 bases from V and 7 from J, leaving 9 bases between them. The CDR3 nucleotides are TGTGCCAGTATGGGTATCGGGGAGCTGTTTTTT. It translates to CASMGIGELFF.

The chain joins TRBV7-9 to TRBJ1-1, with D tentatively TRBD1 (5 bases). Trimming stripped 11 bases from V and 2 bases from J, with 15 bases between. CDR1 SEHNR and CDR2 FQNEAQ come from the germline V gene (reference sequence). The length of the CDR3 is 13 residues. CDR3 in amino acids: CASQGGFNTEAFF. The CDR3 DNA is TGTGCCTCCCAGGGCGGGTTCAACACTGAAGCTTTCTTT.

This clonotype has a count of ten or more. The chain combines TRBV12-3 or TRBV12-4 with TRBJ1-4, with D uncertain. The CDR3 totals 13 residues. V was cut by 4 bases and J by 8 bases, with 11 bases left in between. Written as DNA, the CDR3 is TGTGCCAGCAGTTCTCTTTCCGGGGAAAAACTGTTTTTT. It translates to CASSSLSGEKLFF.

This rearrangement joins TRBV7-3 to TRBJ2-7, with D tentatively TRBD2 (7 bases). CDR1 and CDR2 (germline): SGHTA, FQGTGA. With 1 base removed from V and 7 bases from J, the gap between germline ends came to 14 bases. The CDR3 extends over 14 amino acids. The CDR3 spells CASSLRAGTREQYF. DNA of the CDR3: TGTGCCAGCAGCTTAAGAGCGGGGACACGGGAGCAGTACTTC.

The sample holds many counts of this clonotype. The chain is built from TRBV15 and TRBJ1-5; unclear D gene. Germline-derived CDR1 and CDR2 are LNHNV and YYDKDF (reference sequence). The germline V and J ends were trimmed by 6 bases and 4 bases, with 10 bases remaining between them. The CDR3 totals 13 residues. The CDR3 region is CATRPAGNQPQHF. CDR3 in DNA: TGTGCCACCAGGCCCGCGGGGAATCAGCCCCAGCATTTT. The full variable domain, rest sourced from reference TRBV15 and TRBJ1-5, is DAMVIQNPRYQVTQFGKPVTLSCSQTLNHNVMYWYQQKSSQAPKLLFHYYDKDFNNEADTPDNFQSRRPNTSFCFLDIRSPGLGDTAMYLCATRPAGNQPQHFGDGTRLSIL.

Many counts were recorded for this clonotype. The chain is built from TRBV28 and TRBJ2-7; TRBD1 matches 10 bases. The length of the CDR3 is 14 residues. V was pared by 2 bases and J by 6 bases, with 4 bases of the junction left unmatched. The germline CDR1 and CDR2 sequences are MDHEN and SYDVKM. The CDR3 DNA reads TGTGCCAGCAGTTTACGGTGGGACAGGGGCGAGCAGTACTTC. Residues: CASSLRWDRGEQYF.

This rearrangement joins TRBV27 to TRBJ1-5; D ambiguous. V lost 6 bases and J lost 7, with 16 bases in between. The CDR3 runs to 14 residues. CDR1 is MNHEY and CDR2 is SMNVEV in the germline V gene (reference sequence). CDR3 residues: CASSTRGSGQPQHF. The CDR3, as DNA: TGTGCCAGCAGCACACGGGGATCCGGGCAGCCCCAGCATTTT.

As for this clonotype: Being one base from a much bigger clone, this may be a read error. The gene calls are TRBV7-9 and TRBJ1-1, with D unclear. CDR1 and CDR2 (germline): SEHNR, FQNEAQ (reference sequence). Trimming stripped 6 bases from V and 11 bases from J, with 19 bases between. This CDR3 spans 13 amino acids. DNA of the CDR3: TGTGCCAGCAGATTACCCTCAAGGATTCGGGCTTTCTTT. Amino acids: CASRLPSRIRAFF.

This clonotype has a count of ten or more. The rearrangement links TRBV6-5 to TRBJ1-2, with a tentative D call TRBD1 (6 bases). Germline V lookup: CDR1 MNHEY, CDR2 SVGAGI. Between the trimmed V and J ends, which lost 2 bases and 2 bases, there was a span of 9 bases. This CDR3 has 14 residues. The CDR3 DNA reads TGTGCCAGCAGTTACGGCAGGGGAAACTATGGCTACACCTTC. Translating it yields CASSYGRGNYGYTF.

The chain couples TRBV28 to TRBJ2-3, with D maybe TRBD2 (7 bases). Deletions cut 7 bases from V and 3 bases from J, with 20 bases between. The CDR3 is made up of 16 amino acids. Per germline, CDR1 MDHEN and CDR2 SYDVKM. The CDR3 nucleotides are TGTGCCAGCAACAGAGGGGGGGGCAGGAGAACAGATACGCAGTATTTT. This sequence encodes CASNRGGGRRTDTQYF.

V usage is TRBV19 and J usage is TRBJ2-3, with D perhaps TRBD1 (6 bases). This CDR3 contains 15 residues. The V gene lost 3 bases and the J gene lost 3 bases, with 13 bases spanning the gap. Per the germline V gene, CDR1 is LNHDA and CDR2 is SQIVND (reference sequence). The CDR3 region is CASSMTGLVTDTQYF. CDR3 DNA sequence: TGTGCCAGTAGTATGACAGGCTTGGTTACAGATACGCAGTATTTT. Looking up the rest from reference TRBV19 and TRBJ2-3 gives the full variable domain: DGGITQSPKYLFRKEGQNVTLSCEQNLNHDAMYWYRQDPGQGLRLIYYSQIVNDFQKGDIAEGYSVSREKKESFPLTVTSAQKNPTAFYLCASSMTGLVTDTQYFGPGTRLTVL.

This clonotype was detected ten times or more. The chain has TRBV20-1 and TRBJ2-1; D uncertain. The germline CDR1 and CDR2 sequences are DFQATT and SNEGSKA (reference sequence). The CDR3 consists of 11 residues. CDR3 sequence reads: CSEAVFNEQFF. CDR3 in DNA: TGCTCTGAGGCGGTTTTCAATGAGCAGTTCTTC.

This clonotype was recorded at least ten times. Relative to the germline gene, one junction end is altered; a read error may explain this. This chain joins TRBV5-1 and TRBJ1-5, with D possibly being TRBD1 (6 bases). Germline lookup yields CDR1 SGHRS and CDR2 YFSETQ. The CDR3 loop spans 13 amino acids. The CDR3 loop reads CASRLGQGQPQHF. The CDR3 DNA reads as TGCGCCAGCAGGTTGGGACAAGGTCAGCCCCAGCATTTT.

The rearrangement joins TRBV9 to TRBJ2-5, with D possibly TRBD1 on 6 matching bases. The CDR3 spans 14 residues. Germline CDR1 is SGDLS and CDR2 is YYNGEE. The V end lost 3 bases, the J end lost 5 bases, and 14 bases lay between the germline ends. The CDR3 sequence: CASSALQGRETQYF. In DNA, the CDR3 is TGTGCCAGCAGCGCGCTCCAGGGGCGGGAGACCCAGTACTTC.

There are many counts of this clonotype. The chain combines TRBV4-3 with TRBJ2-2; 7 nucleotides agree with TRBD1. The CDR3 is 15 residues long. V dropped 0 bases and J dropped 11; count of bases not matched to a gene: 9. CDR1 is LGHNA, CDR2 YSLEER, per germline. CDR3 nucleotide sequence: TGCGCCAGCAGCCAAGACTCGGCTGGACAGGACGAGCTGTTTTTT. Its protein is CASSQDSAGQDELFF.

This clonotype occurred a few times. This chain connects TRBV4-1 to TRBJ1-2; D perhaps matches TRBD1 (5 bases). Trimming removed 0 bases at V and 6 bases at J, with 11 bases between. Germline V lookup: CDR1 MGHRA, CDR2 YSYEKL. The CDR3 contains 14 residues. This CDR3 is CASSQERGTHGYTF. The CDR3 region has the DNA TGCGCCAGCAGCCAAGAAAGGGGCACGCATGGCTACACCTTC.

This clonotype was picked up many times. V is TRBV7-9 and J is TRBJ1-1; TRBD1 is a possible D gene (6 bases). V was shortened by 4 bases and J by 2 bases, with 11 bases between the two germline ends. In germline, CDR1 is SEHNR, CDR2 FQNEAQ (reference sequence). The CDR3 has 14 residues. The CDR3: CASSSGQSNTEAFF. Here the CDR3 DNA reads TGTGCCAGCAGCTCAGGACAGAGTAACACTGAAGCTTTCTTT.

This clonotype was counted between two and nine times. The V and J genes are TRBV7-2 and TRBJ1-1; D is perhaps TRBD1 (6 bases). Germline V gene lookup returns CDR1 SGHTA and CDR2 FQGNSA. Deletions cut 6 bases from V and 6 bases from J, with 14 bases between. The CDR3 contains 13 residues. CDR3 protein: CASSFWGGSEAFF. The CDR3 coding sequence is TGTGCCAGCAGTTTCTGGGGGGGCTCTGAAGCTTTCTTT.

This clonotype was seen repeatedly, ten times or more. The chain uses TRBV24-1 and TRBJ2-3; no reliable D call. In germline, CDR1 is KGHDR, CDR2 SFDVKD. This CDR3 spans 15 amino acids. V lost 3 bases to trimming and J lost 2 bases, with 11 bases between them. The CDR3 DNA reads TGTGCCACCAGTGATCCGACAATAGACACAGATACGCAGTATTTT. Its protein product is CATSDPTIDTDTQYF.

As regards this clonotype: Given a much more abundant clone one base away, this may be a read error. J is TRBJ2-5 and V is TRBV10-2; D possibly uses TRBD1 or TRBD2 (5 bases each). This CDR3 comprises 14 residues. CDR1 and CDR2 (germline): WSHSY, SAAADI. This CDR3 reads CASIRDGYQEIQYF. The CDR3, as DNA: TGCGCCAGCATTAGGGACGGCTACCAAGAGATCCAGTACTTC.

This clonotype has a count of ten or more. CDR3 amino acids: CASSQGAVREQYF. For the CDR3, the DNA is TGTGCCAGCAGCCAGGGGGCGGTGAGGGAGCAGTACTTC. The chain is built from TRBV16 and TRBJ2-7; D perhaps matches TRBD1 (6 bases). CDR3 size: 13 residues. The germline V gene encodes CDR1 KGHSY and CDR2 FQNENV. With 3 bases removed from V and 7 bases from J, the gap between germline ends came to 13 bases.

This clonotype was counted many times. The chain joins TRBV20-1 to TRBJ2-1; D is unclear. V lost 4 bases to trimming and J lost 2 bases, with 12 bases between them. The CDR3 sequence is 14 residues long. The germline V gene has CDR1 DFQATT and CDR2 SNEGSKA (reference sequence). The DNA for the CDR3 is TGCAGTGCTATGGTCTCCGCCCCCTACAATGAGCAGTTCTTC. Its protein is CSAMVSAPYNEQFF.

This chain links TRBV6-5 with TRBJ2-7; D gene uncertain. The germline V gene has CDR1 MNHEY and CDR2 SVGAGI. The CDR3 is 13 amino acids. V gave up 0 bases and J gave up 0 bases, with 3 bases separating them. CDR3 residues: CASSYSSSYEQYF. The CDR3 DNA reads TGTGCCAGCAGTTACTCAAGCTCCTACGAGCAGTACTTC.

The genes are TRBV5-1 and TRBJ1-2; 10 bases match TRBD1. Germline CDR1 and CDR2: SGHRS and YFSETQ. The CDR3 is 14 amino acids. The V segment lost 2 bases and the J segment 6 bases; nucleotides outside the gene matches: 4. CDR3 in amino acids: CASSFFDRGHGYTF. The CDR3 region has the DNA TGCGCCAGCAGCTTCTTCGACAGGGGGCATGGCTACACCTTC. Full variable domain (remainder filled in from reference TRBV5-1 and TRBJ1-2): KAGVTQTPRYLIKTRGQQVTLSCSPISGHRSVSWYQQTPGQGLQFLFEYFSETQRNKGNFPGRFSGRQFSNSRSEMNVSTLELGDSALYLCASSFFDRGHGYTFGSGTRLTVV.

The rearrangement joins TRBV5-6 to TRBJ2-5; D possibly corresponds to TRBD1 (5 bases). The V end was cut by 2 bases, the J end by 4 bases, with 12 bases between. Germline lookup yields CDR1 SGHDT and CDR2 YYEEEE. The CDR3 has 14 residues. The CDR3 region is CASSFYRIGETQYF. The CDR3 nucleotides read TGTGCCAGCAGCTTTTACAGGATCGGAGAGACCCAGTACTTC.

This clonotype was observed a few times. This chain uses TRBV27 with TRBJ2-2; TRBD1 matches 7 bases. The CDR3 has 15 residues. V gave up 8 bases and J gave up 6 bases; unmatched junction bases: 12. Looked up from germline, CDR1 is MNHEY and CDR2 is SMNVEV (reference sequence). CDR3 amino acids: CASRTRQGPPGELFF. The CDR3 DNA reads as TGTGCCAGCCGTACTAGACAGGGACCGCCCGGGGAGCTGTTTTTT.

This clonotype was detected many times. The rearrangement uses TRBV7-2 and TRBJ2-4, with D possibly TRBD1 on 6 matching bases. This CDR3 contains 15 residues. The V end lost 5 bases, the J end lost 2 bases, and 13 bases lay between the germline ends. CDR1 is SGHTA, CDR2 FQGNSA, per germline. The CDR3 nucleotides are TGTGCCAGCAGCCGTAACAGGGTAACCAAAAACATTCAGTACTTC. Residues: CASSRNRVTKNIQYF.